Below, 8 T cell receptor beta chains from the same sample are listed, as sequenced in a study of cytomegalovirus exposure and HLA in healthy donors. Sequencing was performed with immunoSEQ multiplex PCR; in TCRdb, only in-frame clones are kept and a portion is missing. Of about 200,000 clones detected, about 81% appear once; the ten largest clones hold 1.2%. Sequenced input: PBMCs. These receptors originate from a woman aged 30 to 39 in good health and CMV-seronegative.

This sequence joins TRBV18 and TRBJ2-7; 7 nucleotides line up with TRBD1. The CDR3 is made up of 15 amino acids. The V and J ends lost 0 bases and 2 bases, in that order; junction bases with no gene match: 4. CDR1 and CDR2 (germline): KGHSH, LQKENI. CDR3 sequence reads: CASSPPETGPYEQYF. CDR3 sequence (DNA): TGTGCCAGCTCACCACCTGAGACAGGGCCCTACGAGCAGTACTTC.

This chain uses TRBV5-8 with TRBJ2-2; 7 positions match TRBD1. Looked up from germline, CDR1 is SGHTS and CDR2 is YDEGEE. Germline trimming cut 5 bases from V and 1 base from J; bases unmatched to any gene: 8. The CDR3 totals 16 residues. The CDR3 spells CASRGQLLLNTGELFF. The CDR3 DNA reads as TGTGCCAGCAGGGGACAGCTCCTACTGAACACCGGGGAGCTGTTTTTT.

This clone was counted only a few times. This chain connects TRBV11-2 to TRBJ1-1, with unresolved D. The CDR3 is made up of 17 amino acids. The germline V gene encodes CDR1 SGHAT and CDR2 FQNNGV. V was shortened by 0 bases and J by 1 base, with 15 bases between the two germline ends. CDR3 coding DNA: TGTGCCAGCAGCTTAGATGGGTGGCAGGCGGGGAACACTGAAGCTTTCTTT. Its protein is CASSLDGWQAGNTEAFF.

V gene TRBV7-6 combines with J gene TRBJ2-1; tentatively, D is TRBD2 (6 bases). The CDR3 spans 17 residues. Trimming removed 5 bases from V and 6 bases from J, with 23 bases in between. Germline V CDR1 and CDR2: SGHVS, FNYEAQ. The CDR3, as DNA: TGTGCCAGCAGCACGGCCCTTTCGGGAGTCAGCGGCAATGAGCAGTTCTTC. Its translation is CASSTALSGVSGNEQFF.

This clone was observed at least ten times. The V and J genes are TRBV14 and TRBJ2-3; D is ambiguous. Trimming left V 4 bases short and J 3 bases short, with 5 bases between. In germline, CDR1 is SGHDN, CDR2 FVKESK. The CDR3 sequence is 12 residues long. For the CDR3, the DNA is TGTGCCAGCAGCCTTCTAACAGATACGCAGTATTTT. Translated: CASSLLTDTQYF.

The V gene is TRBV5-4, the J gene TRBJ2-5; 9 nucleotides align to TRBD2. V trimming: 4 bases; J trimming: 4 bases; junction bases outside the gene matches: 11. The CDR3 length is 16 residues. The germline V gene has CDR1 SGHNT and CDR2 YYREEE (reference sequence). The CDR3 here is CASSRVVAGGRETQYF. In nucleotides, the CDR3 is TGTGCCAGCAGCCGGGTTGTGGCGGGAGGGAGAGAGACCCAGTACTTC.

The gene calls are TRBV28 and TRBJ1-2; TRBD1 matches 7 bases. With V trimmed by 5 bases and J by 4 bases, 4 bases remained unmatched. The CDR3 loop spans 13 amino acids. From germline, CDR1 is MDHEN and CDR2 SYDVKM. The CDR3 DNA sequence: TGTGCCAGCAGTACGCAGGGGGTCTATGGCTACACCTTC. Protein product: CASSTQGVYGYTF.

This sequence joins TRBV6-5 and TRBJ1-6; weak D call: TRBD1 (6 bases). The CDR3 runs to 13 residues. V shed 7 bases and J shed 10 bases, with 14 bases lying between them. Germline loops: CDR1 MNHEY, CDR2 SVGAGI. The CDR3 region is CASTRGGDSPLHF. CDR3 in DNA: TGTGCCAGCACGAGGGGGGGTGACTCACCCCTCCACTTT.